This T cell receptor beta chain was sequenced for a study of blood T cell repertoires in COVID-19 (dated by TCRdb to about 2020). Context from the whole study: Samples from collaborators originated in the United States, Italy and Spain and spanned both the acute and convalescent phases of COVID-19. The prospective study material was composed of cDNA or gDNA derived from T cells, B-cell-depleted T cells, or PBMCs. Deeply sampled blood TCRbeta repertoires from subjects exposed to, actively infected with, or recovered from COVID-19 were included in the dataset. A freely available public database, intended as a resource for researchers studying the immune response to SARS-CoV-2, is where the repertoires were released. The samples were drawn from two sources: the first 160 participants of the ongoing ImmuneRACE study, and 1,254 subjects contributed by 6 global collaborators. Sample metadata almost always included a de-identified subject ID, COVID-19 status, age in years and sex. Where available, HLA class I and class II types were obtained from metadata supplied by the sample provider rather than from assay-based typing.

The collaborating institutions used their own protocols to collect whole blood in K2EDTA tubes. For TCRbeta analysis, collaborator samples were shipped as frozen whole blood, as isolated PBMCs, or as DNA extracted from either sample type. General findings and caveats noted by the study authors: The amount of clinical and demographic metadata varied by source and participant and was provided uncurated.

TCRbeta CDR3 regions were amplified from genomic DNA using the immunoSEQ Assay, a bias-controlled multiplex PCR. On the study's bioinformatics: The number of nucleated cells in each sample was estimated by amplification of reference gene primers within the assay. To quantify the absolute abundance of each unique TCRbeta CDR3 rearrangement, sequence reads were collapsed and filtered. For each sample, productive Simpson clonality was calculated by taking the square root of Simpson's diversity index across productive rearrangements. The immuneACCESS repertoire file appears here via TCRdb, limited to in-frame rearrangements. These files lack a portion of the clones; in checked studies, under half of the deficit traces to unresolved V genes, and the cause of the others is not known. V and J calls plus clone size are reproduced from that table; the DNA served to infer D and trimming. In this sample the table shows some 65,000 clones, roughly 92% of which occur a single time. The ten largest account for less than 3.5% of the sample.

CDR3 length: 13 amino acids, cysteine to phenylalanine. CDR3 DNA only is kept here, 39 bases in frame from base 1. CDR1 and CDR2 (SQVTM, ANQGSEA) derive from the germline V gene. Trimming removed 5 bases from V and 4 bases from J; the gene matches leave 4 bases unexplained. About this clone: What antigen it recognizes has not been identified. The sample holds no much larger clone one base away, and base qualities are not on file.

The rearranged segments are TRBV29-1 and TRBJ2-3; TRBD1 agrees with 9 junctional bases. The source of this sequence is a man aged 65-85 years with active COVID-19. Sequenced input: peripheral blood. The CDR3 region reads CSVLQGAPDTQYF. The nucleotide sequence reads as follows: TGCAGCGTTTTACAGGGGGCTCCAGATACGCAGTATTTT.